The source of this TCR beta chain is a study of graft-versus-host responses after intestinal transplantation. Study-level background: Multivisceral, liver-intestinal, or isolated intestinal transplants were given to recipients. Anti-thymocyte globulin induction preceded around 3 years of tacrolimus and steroid maintenance in all recipients. Study-level results: Graft-donor T cell macrochimerism in patients accompanied high graft-versus-host to host-versus-graft clonal ratios in allografts.

As regards this clone: Its antigen is currently unknown.

Only in-frame clones appear in the TCRdb table, and some are missing; sequencing was by immunoSEQ multiplex PCR. The sample lists about 88,000 clones, roughly 88% occurring once. Per the germline V gene, CDR1 is MNHNS and CDR2 is SASEGT. V dropped 7 bases and J dropped 9 bases, with 15 bases sitting between them. The CDR3 is 12 amino acids. The origin of this receptor is a human donor who received an intestinal transplant. The V call is TRBV6-1, the J call TRBJ1-1; D is possibly TRBD1 (5 bases). The starting material was unstimulated CD4+ T cells sorted from spleen or lymph node cells, obtained before intestinal transplant. The CDR3 DNA reads as TGTGCCAGCAATTTGCCGACAGCACAAGCTTTCTTT. This encodes CASNLPTAQAFF.